A selection of T cell receptor beta chains follows, all from one sample in a study of blood T cell repertoires in COVID-19. Clones were sequenced by immunoSEQ multiplex PCR, and TCRdb holds only the in-frame ones, with some missing. Of 48,000 or so clones in the sample, more than 75% were seen once. Sequenced sample: peripheral blood. These receptors originate from a woman aged 55 to 70 with acute or convalescent COVID-19. Each CDR3 is given without its conserved first and last residue.

CDR3 protein: ASSHRGKYGYT; V gene: TRBV12-3/TRBV12-4
CDR3 protein: ASSYSSNEKLF; V gene: TRBV6-5
CDR3 protein: ASSPSISGRETQY; V gene: TRBV28
CDR3 protein: ASSAGLARHEQF; V gene: TRBV5-4
CDR3 protein: ASSQEREQF; V gene: TRBV4-1
CDR3 protein: ASSLQGYSGNTIY; V gene: TRBV11-1
CDR3 protein: ASSLQGSDGYT; V gene: TRBV12-3/TRBV12-4
CDR3 protein: ASSSGGTELEKLF; V gene: TRBV7-9
CDR3 protein: ASSASGGPPEDTQY; V gene: TRBV9
CDR3 protein: AINALAGNTGELF; V gene: TRBV10-3
CDR3 protein: ASSHQGFNEQF; V gene: TRBV23-1
CDR3 protein: ATSPGRETDGYT; V gene: TRBV15